This is a list of T cell receptor beta chains from one sample in a study of blood T cell repertoires in COVID-19. Clones were read by immunoSEQ multiplex PCR, and TCRdb kept only the in-frame ones, dropping some. The sample shows some 120,000 clones, about four fifths of them seen only once. The specimen was peripheral blood. These receptors all come from a woman aged 25 to 45 who had recovered from COVID-19. Each CDR3 is given with its conserved first and last residue. The D gene is left open where the match is weak. Some rows mark clone size as missing; the rest say once, few, many or name a class of expanded clone.

CDR3 length	V gene	J gene	clone size	D gene	CDR3 protein	CDR3 DNA
17	TRBV5-1	TRBJ1-1	.	TRBD1	CASSPGTGQGWNTEAFF	TGCGCCAGCAGCCCGGGGACGGGACAGGGGTGGAACACTGAAGCTTTCTTT
12	TRBV5-1	TRBJ1-1	.	.	CASSLSDTEAFF	TGCGCCAGCAGCTTGTCGGACACTGAAGCTTTCTTT
14	TRBV10-3	TRBJ1-1	.	.	CAISGGDLDTEAFF	TGTGCCATCAGTGGAGGGGACTTAGACACTGAAGCTTTCTTT
15	TRBV19	TRBJ2-1	.	TRBD2	CASSIRGRDNNEQFF	TGTGCCAGTAGTATACGCGGGAGGGACAACAATGAGCAGTTCTTC
16	TRBV18	TRBJ1-1	.	.	CASSPLEALMNTEAFF	TGTGCCAGCTCACCACTAGAAGCATTAATGAACACTGAAGCTTTCTTT
12	TRBV18	TRBJ2-2	few	.	CASSPTGLELFF	TGTGCCAGCTCACCAACAGGGCTCGAGCTGTTTTTT
16	TRBV10-2	TRBJ2-3	.	.	CASSEWGHQTTDTQYF	TGCGCCAGCAGTGAATGGGGCCATCAAACCACAGATACGCAGTATTTT
18	TRBV18	TRBJ2-7	.	TRBD1	CASSNRVPGQGAPYEQYF	TGTGCCAGCTCTAATCGGGTACCGGGACAGGGGGCCCCCTACGAGCAGTACTTC
13	TRBV10-3	TRBJ1-1	.	.	CAISDRRDTEAFF	TGTGCCATCAGTGACCGGAGGGACACTGAAGCTTTCTTT
15	TRBV6-5	TRBJ1-2	.	TRBD1	CASSSRDRVNYGYTF	TGTGCCAGCAGCTCTCGGGACAGGGTAAACTATGGCTACACCTTC
14	TRBV19	TRBJ1-1	.	TRBD1	CASSIGTGGTEAFF	TGTGCCAGTAGTATAGGGACAGGGGGAACTGAAGCTTTCTTT
18	TRBV5-1	TRBJ2-1	.	TRBD2	CASSLAILGGSSYNEQFF	TGCGCCAGCAGCTTGGCCATTCTGGGCGGGAGCTCCTACAATGAGCAGTTCTTC
17	TRBV6-6	TRBJ1-6	.	TRBD1	CASSPLTGGKSNSPLHF	TGTGCCAGCAGTCCGCTTACAGGGGGCAAGAGCAATTCACCCCTCCACTTT
16	TRBV9	TRBJ2-3	.	.	CASSVLRTSGVDTQYF	TGTGCCAGCAGCGTACTCAGGACATCGGGGGTAGATACGCAGTATTTT
15	TRBV18	TRBJ2-7	.	TRBD1	CASSPPGQGPYEQYF	TGTGCCAGCTCACCGCCGGGACAGGGACCCTACGAGCAGTACTTC
15	TRBV4-1	TRBJ2-7	once	TRBD1	CASSHGLTGDYEQYF	TGCGCCAGCAGCCACGGATTGACAGGGGACTACGAGCAGTACTTC
17	TRBV19	TRBJ1-2	.	TRBD1	CASSRTGQGATPYGYTF	TGTGCCAGTAGTAGGACGGGACAGGGGGCGACTCCGTATGGCTACACCTTC
14	TRBV30	TRBJ1-1	.	TRBD1	CAWNTQGGATEAFF	TGTGCCTGGAACACACAGGGGGGAGCCACTGAAGCTTTCTTT
15	TRBV6-5	TRBJ1-4	.	.	CASSPTGYPNEKLFF	TGTGCCAGCAGCCCCACGGGGTATCCTAATGAAAAACTGTTTTTT